The 20 T cell receptor beta chains listed next were all sequenced from one sample in a study of shared clonotypes between healthy human individuals. The protocol was immunoSEQ multiplex PCR, while the TCRdb copy is restricted to in-frame clones and leaves out a portion. This table holds about 680,000 clones, around 90% found once. Naive CD8 cells, CD45RO-negative and positively selected for CCR7, excluded terminally differentiated effector memory CD45RA+ cells. The specimen sequenced was naive CD8+ T cells sorted from blood. These receptors originate from a man aged 25 to 45 in good health.

This chain connects TRBV28 to TRBJ2-5; D perhaps matches TRBD2 (5 bases). Per germline, CDR1 MDHEN and CDR2 SYDVKM. The CDR3 is made up of 13 amino acids. V gave up 6 bases and J gave up 4 bases, with 12 bases separating them. This CDR3 reads CASRLGIVETQYF. Here the CDR3 DNA reads TGTGCCAGCAGACTCGGGATTGTAGAGACCCAGTACTTC.

The chain recombines TRBV27 with TRBJ2-5, with 10 bases aligning to TRBD2. CDR3 length: 16 amino acids. V shed 1 base and J 5 bases; nucleotides not matched to a gene: 7. Germline assignment: CDR1 MNHEY and CDR2 SMNVEV (reference sequence). This CDR3 is CASSLWPAGGLETQYF. CDR3 DNA: TGTGCCAGCAGTTTATGGCCAGCGGGAGGGTTGGAGACCCAGTACTTC.

The chain has TRBV29-1 and TRBJ2-5, with a tentative D call TRBD1 (5 bases). The CDR3 is made up of 12 amino acids. The germline V and J ends were trimmed by 6 bases and 1 base, with 9 bases remaining between them. CDR1 and CDR2 (germline): SQVTM, ANQGSEA. The CDR3 sequence is CSVDSFQETQYF. The CDR3 coding sequence is TGCAGCGTCGACAGCTTCCAAGAGACCCAGTACTTC.

V usage is TRBV7-9 and J usage is TRBJ2-3; TRBD1 matches at 7 bases. V was clipped by 6 bases and J by 2 bases; unmatched bases: 11. The CDR3 is made up of 16 amino acids. Looked up from germline, CDR1 is SEHNR and CDR2 is FQNEAQ (reference sequence). The CDR3 bases are TGTGCCAGCAGTACTCAACAGGGGACCCCCACAGATACGCAGTATTTT. Protein sequence: CASSTQQGTPTDTQYF.

The chain links TRBV5-1 to TRBJ2-3; a possible D gene is TRBD2 (5 bases). V was pared by 0 bases and J by 0 bases, with 8 bases between. Per the germline V gene, CDR1 is SGHRS and CDR2 is YFSETQ. The CDR3 consists of 15 residues. CDR3 in amino acids: CASSLERSSTDTQYF. CDR3 sequence (DNA): TGCGCCAGCAGCTTGGAGCGGAGTAGCACAGATACGCAGTATTTT.

The rearrangement uses TRBV6-1 and TRBJ1-2; D is unclear. Trimming cost V 8 bases and J 4 bases, with 11 bases left between them. Germline assignment: CDR1 MNHNS and CDR2 SASEGT. This CDR3 comprises 12 residues. Here the CDR3 DNA reads TGTGCCAGCTTGAGGGCAGCCTATGGCTACACCTTC. Protein sequence: CASLRAAYGYTF.

This clone has just a few counts. The J gene is TRBJ2-7, the V gene TRBV28; 9 positions match TRBD2. Germline CDR1 and CDR2: MDHEN and SYDVKM. Trimming took 6 bases from V and 6 from J; bases not matched to a gene: 6. The CDR3 has 13 amino acids. The CDR3 sequence is CASSVSSGIEQYF. CDR3 bases: TGTGCCAGCAGCGTCTCTAGCGGGATCGAGCAGTACTTC.

The chain links TRBV10-2 to TRBJ2-2; no clear D. V was clipped by 7 bases and J by 6 bases, with 12 bases between them. Germline V gene sequence: CDR1 WSHSY, CDR2 SAAADI. The CDR3 loop spans 13 amino acids. The chain's CDR3 is CASNTGPAGELFF. In nucleotides, the CDR3 is TGCGCCAGCAACACCGGACCCGCCGGGGAGCTGTTTTTT.

The chain couples TRBV2 to TRBJ2-6, with 8 bases aligning to TRBD1. Germline trimming cut 6 bases from V and 2 bases from J; bases unmatched to any gene: 3. The CDR3 runs to 15 residues. Germline V gives CDR1 SNHLY, CDR2 FYNNEI. Here the CDR3 DNA reads TGTGCCAGCAGGCGGACAGGGACTGGGGCCAACGTCCTGACTTTC. It encodes CASRRTGTGANVLTF.

V is TRBV7-6 and J is TRBJ2-7; TRBD1 matches at 7 bases. The CDR3 spans 17 residues. CDR1 is SGHVS and CDR2 is FNYEAQ in the germline V gene. J lost 3 bases, V lost 5 bases, and 16 bases had no gene match. CDR3 nucleotide sequence: TGTGCCAGCAGCGGGCGACAGGGCCTATCATATTACTACGAGCAGTACTTC. This codes for CASSGRQGLSYYYEQYF.

The chain uses TRBV10-3 and TRBJ2-7; no firm D call. The CDR3 sequence is 17 residues long. The germline CDR1 and CDR2 sequences are ENHRY and SYGVKD. With 2 bases removed from V and 0 bases from J, the gap between germline ends came to 17 bases. In nucleotides, the CDR3 is TGTGCCATCAGTGAGCCCTCTGTGCGGATAAGCTCCTACGAGCAGTACTTC. Translating gives CAISEPSVRISSYEQYF.

This clone has just a few counts. The V and J genes are TRBV6-5 and TRBJ1-5; D unresolved. Germline V gives CDR1 MNHEY, CDR2 SVGAGI. The V end lost 5 bases, the J end lost 6 bases, and 8 bases lay between the germline ends. CDR3 length equals 12 residues. The CDR3 DNA is TGTGCCAGCAGTACGGTCGGTCAGCCCCAGCATTTT. Its protein product is CASSTVGQPQHF.

This clone was detected ten times or more. A much bigger clone sits one base away, suggesting this may be a read error. The chain uses TRBV6-4 and TRBJ2-3; 9 positions agree with TRBD2. This CDR3 has 15 residues. Trimming took 0 bases from V and 4 from J; bases not matched to a gene: 2. Germline CDR1 reads MRHNA; CDR2 reads SNTAGT. The chain's CDR3 is CASSDSSGSPDTQYF. For the CDR3, the DNA is TGTGCCAGCAGTGACTCTAGCGGGAGCCCAGATACGCAGTATTTT.

The chain has TRBV27 and TRBJ2-1, with D possibly matching TRBD2 (5 bases). V was pared by 6 bases and J by 15 bases, with 6 bases between. The germline V gene encodes CDR1 MNHEY and CDR2 SMNVEV (reference sequence). This CDR3 spans 8 amino acids. This CDR3 reads CASRGRFF. CDR3 DNA: TGTGCCAGCAGAGGGAGGTTCTTC.

As DNA, the CDR3 is TGCGCCAGCAGCCGGGGGACTAGCGGGGTCACAGATACGCAGTATTTT. It specifies CASSRGTSGVTDTQYF. V gene TRBV4-3 combines with J gene TRBJ2-3, with 13 bases aligning to TRBD2. CDR3 length: 16 residues. CDR1 LGHNA and CDR2 YSLEER come from the germline V gene. J lost 2 bases, V lost 4 bases, and 3 bases had no gene match.

The V and J genes are TRBV7-3 and TRBJ2-1; 8 bases are shared with TRBD1. Germline V gene sequence: CDR1 SGHTA, CDR2 FQGTGA. This CDR3 is built from 16 residues. Trimming at V came to 4 bases and at J to 6 bases, leaving 11 bases not matched to a gene. In DNA form, the CDR3 reads TGTGCCAGCAGCTCAGGTTCAGGGGGCCCATCCAATGAGCAGTTCTTC. Amino acid sequence: CASSSGSGGPSNEQFF.

The rearrangement uses TRBV27 and TRBJ2-3; D uncertain. CDR3 length: 15 residues. V lost 1 base, J lost 3 bases, and 11 bases lay in between. Germline loops: CDR1 MNHEY, CDR2 SMNVEV (reference sequence). CDR3 sequence (DNA): TGTGCCAGCAGTTTATTCGGCGTAAAGACAGATACGCAGTATTTT. Translation gives CASSLFGVKTDTQYF.

The rearrangement joins TRBV7-9 to TRBJ2-7; D is ambiguous. Germline-derived CDR1 and CDR2 are SEHNR and FQNEAQ (reference sequence). Trimming left V 5 bases short and J 0 bases short, with 11 bases between. The CDR3 has 14 amino acids. DNA of the CDR3: TGTGCCAGCAGCCCCTGGGCATCCTCCTACGAGCAGTACTTC. It is translated as CASSPWASSYEQYF.

This sequence joins TRBV27 and TRBJ2-3, with D perhaps TRBD2 (5 bases). Germline CDR1 and CDR2: MNHEY and SMNVEV (reference sequence). This CDR3 is 16 amino acids long. Trimming cost V 0 bases and J 3 bases, with 13 bases left between them. CDR3 sequence: CASSLSTMGGTDTQYF. Here the CDR3 DNA reads TGTGCCAGCAGTTTATCGACTATGGGTGGGACAGATACGCAGTATTTT.

The CDR3 DNA follows: TGTGCCAGCAGCTTAGCCGGGGACGGTGAAGCTTTCTTT. Protein sequence: CASSLAGDGEAFF. V is TRBV7-6 and J is TRBJ1-1, with D maybe TRBD1 (5 bases). Germline assignment: CDR1 SGHVS and CDR2 FNYEAQ. The CDR3 covers 13 residues. V shed 0 bases and J shed 7 bases, with 9 bases lying between them.